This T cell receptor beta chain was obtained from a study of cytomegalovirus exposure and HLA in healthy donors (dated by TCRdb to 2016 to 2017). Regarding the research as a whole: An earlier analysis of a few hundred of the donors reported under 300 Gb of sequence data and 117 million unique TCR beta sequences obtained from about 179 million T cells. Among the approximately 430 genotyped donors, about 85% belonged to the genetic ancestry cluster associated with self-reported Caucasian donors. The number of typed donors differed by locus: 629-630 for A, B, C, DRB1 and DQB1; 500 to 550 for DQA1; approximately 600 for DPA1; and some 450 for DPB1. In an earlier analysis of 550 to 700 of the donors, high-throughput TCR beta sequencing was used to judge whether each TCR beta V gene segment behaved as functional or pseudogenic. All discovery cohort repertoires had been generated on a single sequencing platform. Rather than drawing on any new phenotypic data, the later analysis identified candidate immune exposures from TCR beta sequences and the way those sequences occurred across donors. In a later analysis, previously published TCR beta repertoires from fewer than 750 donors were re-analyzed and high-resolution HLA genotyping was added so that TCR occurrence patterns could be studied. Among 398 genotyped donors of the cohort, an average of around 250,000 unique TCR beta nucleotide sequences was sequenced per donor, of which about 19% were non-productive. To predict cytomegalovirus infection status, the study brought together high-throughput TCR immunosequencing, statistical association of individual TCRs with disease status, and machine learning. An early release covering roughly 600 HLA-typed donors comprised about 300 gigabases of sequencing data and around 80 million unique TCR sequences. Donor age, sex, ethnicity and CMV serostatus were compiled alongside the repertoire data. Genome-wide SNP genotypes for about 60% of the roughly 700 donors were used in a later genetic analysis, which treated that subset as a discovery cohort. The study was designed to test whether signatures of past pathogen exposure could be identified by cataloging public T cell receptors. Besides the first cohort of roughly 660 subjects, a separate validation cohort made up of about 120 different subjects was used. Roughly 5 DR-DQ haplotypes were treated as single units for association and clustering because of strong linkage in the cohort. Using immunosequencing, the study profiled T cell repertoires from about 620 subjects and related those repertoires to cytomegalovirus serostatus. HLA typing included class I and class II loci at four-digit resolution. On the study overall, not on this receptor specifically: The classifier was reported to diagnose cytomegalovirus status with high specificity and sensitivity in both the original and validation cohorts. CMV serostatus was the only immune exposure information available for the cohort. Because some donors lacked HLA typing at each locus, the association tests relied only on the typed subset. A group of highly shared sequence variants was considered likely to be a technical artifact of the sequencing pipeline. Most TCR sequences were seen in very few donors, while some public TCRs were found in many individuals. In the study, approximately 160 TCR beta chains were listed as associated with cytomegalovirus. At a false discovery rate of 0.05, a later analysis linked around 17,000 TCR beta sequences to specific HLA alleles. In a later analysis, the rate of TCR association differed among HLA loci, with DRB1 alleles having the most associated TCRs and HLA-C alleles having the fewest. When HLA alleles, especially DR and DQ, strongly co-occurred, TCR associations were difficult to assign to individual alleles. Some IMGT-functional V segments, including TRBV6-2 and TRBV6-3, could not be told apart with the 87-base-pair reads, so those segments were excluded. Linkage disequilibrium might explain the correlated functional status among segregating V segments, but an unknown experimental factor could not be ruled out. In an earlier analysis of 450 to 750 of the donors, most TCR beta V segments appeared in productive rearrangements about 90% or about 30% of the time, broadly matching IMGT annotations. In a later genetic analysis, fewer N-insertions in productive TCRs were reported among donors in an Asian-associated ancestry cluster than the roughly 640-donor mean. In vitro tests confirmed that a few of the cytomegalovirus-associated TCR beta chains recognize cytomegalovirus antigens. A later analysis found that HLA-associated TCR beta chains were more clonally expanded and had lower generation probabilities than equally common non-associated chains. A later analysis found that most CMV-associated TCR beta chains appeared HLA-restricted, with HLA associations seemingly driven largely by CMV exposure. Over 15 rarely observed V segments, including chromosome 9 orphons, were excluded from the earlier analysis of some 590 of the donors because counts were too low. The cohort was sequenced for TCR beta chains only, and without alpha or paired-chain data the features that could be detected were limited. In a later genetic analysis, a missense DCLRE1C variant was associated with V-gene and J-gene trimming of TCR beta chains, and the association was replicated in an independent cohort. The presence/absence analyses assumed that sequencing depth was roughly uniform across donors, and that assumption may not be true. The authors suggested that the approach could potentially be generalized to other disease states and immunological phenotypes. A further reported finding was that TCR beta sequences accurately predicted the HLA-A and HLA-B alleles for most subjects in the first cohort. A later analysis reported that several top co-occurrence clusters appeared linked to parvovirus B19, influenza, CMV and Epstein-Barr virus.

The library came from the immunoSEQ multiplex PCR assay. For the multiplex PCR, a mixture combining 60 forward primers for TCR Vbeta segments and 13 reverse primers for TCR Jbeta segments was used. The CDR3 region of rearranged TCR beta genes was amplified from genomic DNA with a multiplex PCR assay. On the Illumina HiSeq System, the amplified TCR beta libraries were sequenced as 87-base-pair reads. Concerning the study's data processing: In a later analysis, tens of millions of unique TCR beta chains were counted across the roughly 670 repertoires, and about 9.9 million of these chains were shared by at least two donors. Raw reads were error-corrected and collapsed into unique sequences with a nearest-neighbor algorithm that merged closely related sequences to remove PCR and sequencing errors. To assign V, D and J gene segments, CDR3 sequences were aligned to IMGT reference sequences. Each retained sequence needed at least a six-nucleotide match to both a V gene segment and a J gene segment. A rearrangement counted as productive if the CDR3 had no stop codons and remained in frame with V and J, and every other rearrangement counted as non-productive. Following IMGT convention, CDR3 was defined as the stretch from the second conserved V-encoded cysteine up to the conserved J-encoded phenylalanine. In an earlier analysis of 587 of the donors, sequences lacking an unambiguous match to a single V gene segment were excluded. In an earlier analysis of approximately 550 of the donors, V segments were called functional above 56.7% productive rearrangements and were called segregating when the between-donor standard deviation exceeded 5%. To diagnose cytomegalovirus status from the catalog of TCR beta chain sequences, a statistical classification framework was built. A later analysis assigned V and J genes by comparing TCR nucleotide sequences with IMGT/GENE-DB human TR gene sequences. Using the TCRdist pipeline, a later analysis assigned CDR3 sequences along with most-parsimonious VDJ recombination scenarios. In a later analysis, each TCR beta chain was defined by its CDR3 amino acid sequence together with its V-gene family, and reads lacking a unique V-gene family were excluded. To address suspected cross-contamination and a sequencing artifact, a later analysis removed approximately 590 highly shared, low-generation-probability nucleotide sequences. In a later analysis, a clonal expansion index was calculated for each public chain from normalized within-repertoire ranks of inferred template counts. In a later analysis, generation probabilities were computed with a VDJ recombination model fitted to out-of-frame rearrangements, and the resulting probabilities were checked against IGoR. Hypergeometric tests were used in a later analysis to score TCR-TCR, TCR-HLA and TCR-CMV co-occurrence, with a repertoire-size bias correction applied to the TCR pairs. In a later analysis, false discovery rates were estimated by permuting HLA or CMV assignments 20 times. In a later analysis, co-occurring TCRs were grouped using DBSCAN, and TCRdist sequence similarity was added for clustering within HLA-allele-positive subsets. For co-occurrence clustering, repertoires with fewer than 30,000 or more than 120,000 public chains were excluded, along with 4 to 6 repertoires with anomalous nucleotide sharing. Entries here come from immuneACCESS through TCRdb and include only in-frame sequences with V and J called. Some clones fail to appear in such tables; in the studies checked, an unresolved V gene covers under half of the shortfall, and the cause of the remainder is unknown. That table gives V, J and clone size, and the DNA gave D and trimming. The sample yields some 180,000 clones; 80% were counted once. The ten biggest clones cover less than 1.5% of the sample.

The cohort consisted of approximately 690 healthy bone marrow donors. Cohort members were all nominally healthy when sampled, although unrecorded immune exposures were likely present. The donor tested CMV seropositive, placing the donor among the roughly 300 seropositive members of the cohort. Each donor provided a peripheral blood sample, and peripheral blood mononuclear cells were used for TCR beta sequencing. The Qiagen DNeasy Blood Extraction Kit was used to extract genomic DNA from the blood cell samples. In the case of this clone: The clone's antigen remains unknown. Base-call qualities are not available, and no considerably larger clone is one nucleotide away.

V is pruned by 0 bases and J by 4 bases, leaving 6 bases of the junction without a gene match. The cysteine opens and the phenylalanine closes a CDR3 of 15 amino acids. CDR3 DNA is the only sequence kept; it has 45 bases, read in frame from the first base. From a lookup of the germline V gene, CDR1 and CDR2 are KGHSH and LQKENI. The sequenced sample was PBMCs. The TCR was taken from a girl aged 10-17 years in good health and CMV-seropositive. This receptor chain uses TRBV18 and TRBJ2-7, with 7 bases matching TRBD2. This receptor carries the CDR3 CASSPPGGVSYEQYF. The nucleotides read TGTGCCAGCTCACCACCTGGGGGGGTGTCGTACGAGCAGTACTTC.